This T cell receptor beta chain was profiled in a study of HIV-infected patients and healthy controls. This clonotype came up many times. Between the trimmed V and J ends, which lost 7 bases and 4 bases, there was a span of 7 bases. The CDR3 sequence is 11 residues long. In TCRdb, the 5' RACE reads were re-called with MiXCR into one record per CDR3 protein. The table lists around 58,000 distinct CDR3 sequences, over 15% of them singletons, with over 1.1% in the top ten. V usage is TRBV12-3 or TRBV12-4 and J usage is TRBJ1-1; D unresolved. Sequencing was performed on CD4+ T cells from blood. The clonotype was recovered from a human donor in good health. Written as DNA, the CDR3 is TGTGCCAGCAACCTCGGCACTGAAGCTTTCTTT. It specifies CASNLGTEAFF.